The entry below gives a single TCR beta chain sequence along with its context. Assay: immunoSEQ multiplex PCR; the TCRdb copy retains only in-frame clones and omits some. The sample yields about 2.1 million clones, about 93% seen once. The record originates from a study of shared clonotypes between healthy human individuals. Naive CD8 cells were CD45RO-negative, positively selected for CCR7, excluding terminally differentiated effector memory CD45RA+ cells. The specimen sequenced was naive CD8+ T cells from PBMCs. This TCR came from a man younger than 30 in good health. Some clones in this sample may be carry-over from other donors' samples.

The CDR3 reads CSVAGESTEAFF. The CDR3 coding sequence is TGCAGCGTTGCAGGGGAGAGCACTGAAGCTTTCTTT. This chain connects TRBV29-1 to TRBJ1-1; tentative D call: TRBD1 (6 bases). Germline values: CDR1 SQVTM, CDR2 ANQGSEA. The V end lost 4 bases, the J end lost 4 bases, and 10 bases lay between the germline ends. CDR3 length: 12 residues. Complete variable domain (other parts from reference TRBV29-1 and TRBJ1-1): SAVISQKPSRDICQRGTSLTIQCQVDSQVTMMFWYRQQPGQSLTLIATANQGSEATYESGFVIDKFPISRPNLTFSTLTVSNMSPEDSSIYLCSVAGESTEAFFGQGTRLTVV.